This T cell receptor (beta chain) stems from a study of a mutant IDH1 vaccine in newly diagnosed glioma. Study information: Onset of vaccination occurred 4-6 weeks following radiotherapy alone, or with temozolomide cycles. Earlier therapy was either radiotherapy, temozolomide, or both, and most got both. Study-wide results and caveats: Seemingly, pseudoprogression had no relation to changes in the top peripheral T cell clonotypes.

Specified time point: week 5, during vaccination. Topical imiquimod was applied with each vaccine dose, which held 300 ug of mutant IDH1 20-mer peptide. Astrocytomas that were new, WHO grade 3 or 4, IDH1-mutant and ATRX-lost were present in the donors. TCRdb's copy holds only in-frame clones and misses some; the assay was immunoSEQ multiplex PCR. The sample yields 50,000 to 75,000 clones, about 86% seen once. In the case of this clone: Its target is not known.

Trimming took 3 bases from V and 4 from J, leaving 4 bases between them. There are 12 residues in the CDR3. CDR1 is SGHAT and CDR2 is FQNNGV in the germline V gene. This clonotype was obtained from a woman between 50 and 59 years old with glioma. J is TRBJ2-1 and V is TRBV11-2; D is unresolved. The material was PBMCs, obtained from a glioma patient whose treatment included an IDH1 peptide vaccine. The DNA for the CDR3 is TGTGCCAGCAGCTTCGGGTACAATGAGCAGTTCTTC. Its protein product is CASSFGYNEQFF.